This TCR beta chain emerged from a study of T cell responses to AZD1222 COVID-19 vaccine. This CDR3 has 15 amino acids. The germline CDR1 and CDR2 sequences are SNHLY and FYNNEI. V shed 7 bases and J 9 bases; nucleotides not matched to a gene: 9. This table comes from immunoSEQ multiplex PCR, and its TCRdb copy is limited to in-frame clones, with some not included. This table has about 110,000 clones, more than 90% appearing once. The specimen was peripheral blood, collected on day 0 of AZD1222 vaccination. The origin of this receptor is an adult in good health. The genes are TRBV2 and TRBJ1-6, with TRBD1 identical over 10 bases. CDR3 residues: CASMLRTGGSSPLHF. The CDR3 nucleotides read TGTGCCAGCATGCTGAGGACAGGGGGGAGTTCACCCCTCCACTTT.